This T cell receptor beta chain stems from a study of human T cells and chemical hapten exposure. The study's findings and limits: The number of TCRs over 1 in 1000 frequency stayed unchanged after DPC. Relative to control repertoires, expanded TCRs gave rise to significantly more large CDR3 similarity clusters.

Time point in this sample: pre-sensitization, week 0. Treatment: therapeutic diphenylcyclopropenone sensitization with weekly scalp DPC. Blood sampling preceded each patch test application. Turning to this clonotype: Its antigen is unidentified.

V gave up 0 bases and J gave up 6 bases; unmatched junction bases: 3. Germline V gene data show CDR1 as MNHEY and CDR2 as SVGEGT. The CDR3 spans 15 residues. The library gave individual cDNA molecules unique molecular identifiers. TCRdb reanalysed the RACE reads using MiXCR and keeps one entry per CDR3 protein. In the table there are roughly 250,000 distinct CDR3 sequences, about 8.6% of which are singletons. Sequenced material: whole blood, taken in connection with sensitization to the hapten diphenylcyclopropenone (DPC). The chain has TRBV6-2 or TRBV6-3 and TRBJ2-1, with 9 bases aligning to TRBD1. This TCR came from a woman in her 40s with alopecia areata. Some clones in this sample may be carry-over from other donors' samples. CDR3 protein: CASSYSGTGRNEQFF. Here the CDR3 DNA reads TGTGCCAGCAGTTACTCTGGGACAGGGCGCAATGAGCAGTTCTTC.